The T cell receptor beta chain under discussion was sequenced for a study of blood T cell repertoires in COVID-19 (dated by TCRdb to the early 2020s). Regarding the study in general: The collaborator samples originated in the United States, Italy and Spain and spanned the acute and convalescent phases of COVID-19. The samples were drawn from the first 160 participants of the ongoing ImmuneRACE study and from 1,200 or so subjects provided by 6 global collaborators. The prospective study material was composed of cDNA or gDNA derived from T cells, B-cell-depleted T cells, or PBMCs. The repertoires were released in a freely available public database meant as a resource for research on the immune response to SARS-CoV-2. Subjects who had been exposed to COVID-19, were actively infected with it, or had recovered from it provided the deeply sampled blood TCRbeta repertoires that made up the dataset. Where available, HLA class I and class II types were taken from metadata supplied by the sample provider and were not determined by assay-based typing. The sample metadata nearly always contained a de-identified subject ID, COVID-19 status, age in years and sex.

A word on this clone: Its antigen has not been determined. The germline gene is not matched at one end of the junction; a read error may be the cause.

The germline V gene sets CDR1 to MDHEN and CDR2 to SYDVKM. The CDR3 contains 12 residues, cysteine and phenylalanine counted. Of all the DNA, just the CDR3 is kept, 36 bases in frame from base 1. TCRbeta CDR3 regions were amplified from genomic DNA by means of the immunoSEQ Assay, a bias-controlled multiplex PCR. Regarding the original processing steps: Within the assay, amplification of reference gene primers was used to estimate how many nucleated cells each sample contained. To quantify the absolute abundance of each unique TCRbeta CDR3 rearrangement, sequence reads were collapsed and filtered. For each sample, productive Simpson clonality was calculated as the square root of Simpson's diversity index across productive rearrangements. Sourced from immuneACCESS, this table was stored by TCRdb with only in-frame sequences that have V and J called. A share of the clones is absent; for the studies checked, an unresolved V gene accounts for under half, and the remainder has no known explanation. D and trimming come from the DNA, and the V and J calls and clone size come from that table. This sample comprises about 150,000 clones, 75% to 90% of them detected only once. The top ten hold about 2.4% of the sample.

The collaborating institutions used their own protocols to collect whole blood in K2EDTA tubes. For TCRbeta analysis, collaborators shipped samples as frozen whole blood, isolated PBMCs, or DNA extracted from either of those sample types. Study-wide findings and limitations: Clinical and demographic metadata were provided uncurated, with the amount varying by source and participant.

The chain joins TRBV28 to TRBJ1-2, with 7 junctional bases fitting TRBD1. The sample consisted of peripheral blood. The clonotype originates from an older woman with acute or convalescent COVID-19. The CDR3 is CASSLALKGQNF. The nucleotides read TGTGCCAGCAGTTTAGCCCTTAAGGGACAGAACTTC.